The 14 T cell receptor beta chains below come from one sample, sequenced in a study of early T cells in non-severe SARS-CoV-2 infection. One entry per CDR3 protein results from TCRdb running MiXCR on the 5' RACE reads. This table holds about 71,000 distinct CDR3 sequences, around 12% found once. Material: whole blood, obtained at baseline. The receptors were gathered from an adult who was a healthcare worker with PCR-confirmed SARS-CoV-2 infection or an uninfected control (not recorded which).

This clonotype was counted a few times. The chain has TRBV9 and TRBJ2-5; D is ambiguous. The CDR3 consists of 13 residues. Trimming pared 1 base from V and 1 base from J, leaving 5 bases between. The germline V gene has CDR1 SGDLS and CDR2 YYNGEE. The CDR3 bases are TGTGCCAGCAGCGTATTAGGCCAAGAGACCCAGTACTTC. It codes for CASSVLGQETQYF.

This clonotype occurred many times. The chain links TRBV7-3 to TRBJ1-2; D ambiguous. Trimming removed 5 bases at V and 5 bases at J, with 12 bases between. In germline, CDR1 is SGHTA, CDR2 FQGTGA. This CDR3 contains 13 residues. CDR3 region: CASSRSSEYGYTF. For the CDR3, the DNA is TGTGCCAGCAGCCGTTCGTCGGAATATGGCTACACCTTC.

In DNA, the CDR3 is TGCAGCGTTGGAAAGGGTTACAATGAGCAGTTCTTC. It translates to CSVGKGYNEQFF. The chain links TRBV29-1 to TRBJ2-1; no definite D call. Germline loops: CDR1 SQVTM, CDR2 ANQGSEA. The length of the CDR3 is 12 residues. Trimming took 4 bases from V and 4 from J, leaving 8 bases between them.

The chain uses TRBV2 and TRBJ2-5; D is uncertain. V was pared by 0 bases and J by 9 bases, with 14 bases between. The V gene's germline CDR1 is SNHLY and CDR2 FYNNEI. This CDR3 comprises 14 residues. The CDR3 bases are TGTGCCAGCAGTGAAGCGCATCCCTCGAGTTCCCAGTACTTC. Translation gives CASSEAHPSSSQYF.

The J gene is TRBJ2-3, the V gene TRBV10-1; perhaps TRBD2 as D (7 bases). The V end was cut by 0 bases, the J end by 9 bases, with 19 bases between. This CDR3 is built from 16 residues. CDR1 is WNHNN and CDR2 is SYGVQD in the germline V gene (reference sequence). CDR3 sequence reads: CASSESGGVAKDTQYF. The CDR3 nucleotides are TGCGCCAGCAGTGAGTCAGGGGGGGTCGCCAAAGACACGCAGTATTTT.

To note about this clonotype: A read error may account for a junction end that differs from germline. CDR3 nucleotides: TGTGCTAGTGGTTTGGTACGAGGGACTATAGACTTC. Protein sequence: CASGLVRGTIDF. The chain links TRBV12-5 to TRBJ1-2; D perhaps matches TRBD1 (5 bases). The CDR3 spans 12 residues. The germline gives CDR1 LGHNT, CDR2 FRNRAP.

The V and J genes are TRBV10-3 and TRBJ2-5; TRBD1 agrees at 8 bases. V shed 6 bases and J 4 bases; nucleotides not matched to a gene: 4. This CDR3 has 13 residues. Germline CDR1 ENHRY, CDR2 SYGVKD. The CDR3 sequence: CAISPQGGETQYF. CDR3 nucleotides: TGTGCCATCAGCCCACAGGGGGGAGAGACCCAGTACTTC.

The genes are TRBV4-1 and TRBJ1-4; TRBD1 might be the D (5 bases). Trimming stripped 0 bases from V and 8 bases from J, with 13 bases between. The CDR3 extends over 15 amino acids. Germline-derived CDR1 and CDR2 are MGHRA and YSYEKL. DNA for the CDR3: TGCGCCAGCAGCCAAGAAGGGACTATCGAGGAAAAACTGTTTTTT. This encodes CASSQEGTIEEKLFF.

The V gene is TRBV2, the J gene TRBJ1-5, with a weak D call TRBD1 (5 bases). Germline V lookup: CDR1 SNHLY, CDR2 FYNNEI. This CDR3 has 15 residues. Trimming cost V 6 bases and J 0 bases, with 12 bases left between them. The CDR3 DNA sequence: TGTGCCAGCAGGCCGACAGATAATAGCAATCAGCCCCAGCATTTT. This sequence encodes CASRPTDNSNQPQHF.

In its sample, this clonotype was seen a few times. The genes are TRBV12-3 or TRBV12-4 and TRBJ1-2; 8 bases fit TRBD1. The CDR3 is 14 amino acids. Losses at the gene ends were 6 bases for V and 3 bases for J; bases not matched to a gene: 6. The CDR3 reads CASSRQGMYYGYTF. In nucleotides, the CDR3 is TGTGCCAGCAGCCGACAGGGGATGTACTATGGCTACACCTTC.

A word on this clonotype: This clone may be a read error of a much larger clone one base away. No conserved phenylalanine or tryptophan ends this CDR3, so it is likely a read error. The chain links TRBV2 to TRBJ2-1; D unclear. The V end lost 6 bases, the J end lost 0 bases, and 12 bases lay between the germline ends. The germline gives CDR1 SNHLY, CDR2 FYNNEI. The CDR3 runs to 15 residues. In DNA, the CDR3 is TGTGCCAGCAGGCCCGAATCCAGCTCCTACAATGAGCAGTTCCTC. It specifies CASRPESSSYNEQFL.

V and J are TRBV5-1 and TRBJ1-1; 9 bases match TRBD1. The J segment lost 6 bases and the V segment lost 4 bases, leaving 10 bases of the junction unmatched. Germline CDR1 is SGHRS and CDR2 is YFSETQ. The CDR3 has 15 residues. The CDR3 loop reads CASSVETGGSAEAFF. The DNA for the CDR3 is TGCGCCAGCAGCGTAGAAACAGGGGGCTCGGCTGAAGCTTTCTTT.

This clonotype was detected ten times or more. This chain joins TRBV28 and TRBJ2-6; 11 bases map to TRBD1. Germline V gene sequence: CDR1 MDHEN, CDR2 SYDVKM. V lost 5 bases and J lost 2; bases outside the gene matches: 5. CDR3 length: 17 residues. CDR3 DNA: TGTGCCAGCAGTGAGGACAGGGGGCTAGCTGGGGCCAACGTCCTGACTTTC. This gives the protein CASSEDRGLAGANVLTF.

There are many counts of this clonotype. V gene TRBV4-1 combines with J gene TRBJ2-7; perhaps TRBD1 as D (7 bases). V lost 3 bases and J 5 bases, leaving 20 bases between the germline ends. The germline V gene has CDR1 MGHRA and CDR2 YSYEKL. This CDR3 contains 16 residues. The CDR3 sequence is CASSQPWRGRVDEQYF. The DNA of the CDR3 is TGCGCCAGCAGCCAGCCCTGGAGGGGGCGCGTCGACGAGCAGTACTTC.